This T cell receptor (beta chain) was observed in a study of blood T cell repertoires in COVID-19. Study-level background: T cells, B-cell-depleted T cells, or PBMCs supplied cDNA or gDNA.

Donors were grouped by their self-reported clinical history. Two negative PCRs, clearance, or symptom resolution had been documented for recovered Cohort 3 donors. Authors' analysis steps: It was from reference gene primer amplification that nucleated cell counts were estimated. Profiled with immunoSEQ multiplex PCR; TCRdb holds only in-frame clones, not every one. That table gives V, J and clone size, and the DNA gave D and trimming. The table includes almost 400,000 clones, 85% to 90% detected once. Germline values: CDR1 LNHDA, CDR2 SQIVND (reference sequence). The junction had 0 bases not matched to a gene; V was cut back by 5 bases and J by 6 bases. CDR3 length: 13 residues.

Sequencing was carried out using PBMCs or T cells enriched from blood (not recorded which). J is TRBJ2-1 and V is TRBV19; 11 bases map to TRBD2. This clonotype was sampled from a woman in her twenties or thirties who had recovered from COVID-19. CDR3 sequence: CASSGTSGNEQFF. The CDR3 DNA reads TGTGCCAGTAGTGGGACTAGCGGCAATGAGCAGTTCTTC.